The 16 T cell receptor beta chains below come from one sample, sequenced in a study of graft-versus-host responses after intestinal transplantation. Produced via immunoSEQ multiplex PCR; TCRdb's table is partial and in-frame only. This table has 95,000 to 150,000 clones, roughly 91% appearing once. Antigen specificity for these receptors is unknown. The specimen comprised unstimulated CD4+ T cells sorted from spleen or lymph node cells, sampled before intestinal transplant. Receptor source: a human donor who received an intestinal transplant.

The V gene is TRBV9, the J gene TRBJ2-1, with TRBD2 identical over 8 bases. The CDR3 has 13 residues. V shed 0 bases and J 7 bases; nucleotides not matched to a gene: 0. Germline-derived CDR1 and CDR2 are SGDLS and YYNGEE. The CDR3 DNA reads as TGTGCCAGCAGCGTAGCTAGCGGGAATGAGCAGTTCTTC. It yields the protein CASSVASGNEQFF. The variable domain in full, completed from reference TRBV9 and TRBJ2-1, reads DSGVTQTPKHLITATGQRVTLRCSPRSGDLSVYWYQQSLDQGLQFLIQYYNGEERAKGNILERFSAQQFPDLHSELNLSSLELGDSALYFCASSVASGNEQFFGPGTRLTVL.

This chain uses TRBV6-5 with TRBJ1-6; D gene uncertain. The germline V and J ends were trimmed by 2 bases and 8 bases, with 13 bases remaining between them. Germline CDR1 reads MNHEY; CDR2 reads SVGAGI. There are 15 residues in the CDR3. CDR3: CASSYTESGDSPLHF. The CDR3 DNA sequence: TGTGCCAGCAGTTACACGGAATCCGGCGATTCACCCCTCCACTTT.

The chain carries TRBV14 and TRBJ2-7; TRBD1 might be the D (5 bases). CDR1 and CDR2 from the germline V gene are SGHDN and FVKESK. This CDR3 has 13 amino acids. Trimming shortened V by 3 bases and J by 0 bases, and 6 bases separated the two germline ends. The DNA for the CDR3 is TGTGCCAGCAGCCAGGGGCACTCCTACGAGCAGTACTTC. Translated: CASSQGHSYEQYF.

The DNA of the CDR3 is TGTGCCAGCACTAGCGTCCCCTACGAGCAGTACTTC. Encoded protein: CASTSVPYEQYF. This chain uses TRBV6-6 with TRBJ2-7, with D tentatively TRBD2 (6 bases). The V gene's germline CDR1 is MNHNY and CDR2 SVGAGI (reference sequence). The CDR3 extends over 12 amino acids. V was clipped by 7 bases and J by 2 bases, with 9 bases between them.

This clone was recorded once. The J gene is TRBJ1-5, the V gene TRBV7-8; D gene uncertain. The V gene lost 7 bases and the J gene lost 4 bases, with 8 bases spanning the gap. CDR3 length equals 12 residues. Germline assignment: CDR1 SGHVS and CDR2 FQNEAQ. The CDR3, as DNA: TGTGCCAGCAACCTACCAAATCAGCCCCAGCATTTT. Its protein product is CASNLPNQPQHF.

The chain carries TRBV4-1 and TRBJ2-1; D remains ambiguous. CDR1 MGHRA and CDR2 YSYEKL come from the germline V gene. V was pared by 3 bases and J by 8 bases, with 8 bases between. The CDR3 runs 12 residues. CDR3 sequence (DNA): TGCGCCAGCAGCCAGGTACTGGATGAGCAGTTCTTC. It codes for CASSQVLDEQFF.

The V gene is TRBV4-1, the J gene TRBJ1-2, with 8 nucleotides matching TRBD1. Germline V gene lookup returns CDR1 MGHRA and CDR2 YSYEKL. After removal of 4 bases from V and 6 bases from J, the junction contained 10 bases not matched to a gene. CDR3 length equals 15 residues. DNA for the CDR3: TGCGCCAGCAGCCTCCTTCGGCAGGGGGCTGATGGCTACACCTTC. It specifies CASSLLRQGADGYTF.

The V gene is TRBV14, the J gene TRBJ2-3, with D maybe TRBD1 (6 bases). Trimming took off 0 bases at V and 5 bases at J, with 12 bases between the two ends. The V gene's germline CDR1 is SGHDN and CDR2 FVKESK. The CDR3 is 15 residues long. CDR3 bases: TGTGCCAGCAGCCAAGATTTACTAGGGGGAGATACGCAGTATTTT. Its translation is CASSQDLLGGDTQYF.

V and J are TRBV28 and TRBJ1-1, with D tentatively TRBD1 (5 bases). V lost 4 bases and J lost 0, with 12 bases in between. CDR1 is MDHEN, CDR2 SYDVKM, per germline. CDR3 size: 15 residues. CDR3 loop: CASSWGGLMNTEAFF. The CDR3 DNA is TGTGCCAGCAGTTGGGGCGGACTCATGAACACTGAAGCTTTCTTT.

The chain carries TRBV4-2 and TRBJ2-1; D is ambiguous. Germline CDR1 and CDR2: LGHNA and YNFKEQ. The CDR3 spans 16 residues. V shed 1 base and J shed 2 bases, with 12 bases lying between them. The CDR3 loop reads CASSQGWAVPYNEQFF. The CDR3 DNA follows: TGTGCCAGCAGCCAAGGATGGGCGGTCCCCTACAATGAGCAGTTCTTC.

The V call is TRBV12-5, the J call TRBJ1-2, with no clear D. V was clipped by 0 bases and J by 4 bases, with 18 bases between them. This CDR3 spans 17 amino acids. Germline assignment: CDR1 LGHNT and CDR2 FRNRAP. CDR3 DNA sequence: TGTGCTAGTGGTTTGGTACTAGCGGCAGGAGGTGTCTATGGCTACACCTTC. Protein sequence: CASGLVLAAGGVYGYTF.

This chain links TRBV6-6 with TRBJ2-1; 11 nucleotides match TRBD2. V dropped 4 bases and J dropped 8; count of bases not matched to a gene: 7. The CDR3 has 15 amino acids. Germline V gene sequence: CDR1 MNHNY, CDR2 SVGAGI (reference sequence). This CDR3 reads CASSSGTSGWDEQFF. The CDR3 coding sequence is TGTGCCAGCAGTTCCGGGACTAGCGGATGGGATGAGCAGTTCTTC.

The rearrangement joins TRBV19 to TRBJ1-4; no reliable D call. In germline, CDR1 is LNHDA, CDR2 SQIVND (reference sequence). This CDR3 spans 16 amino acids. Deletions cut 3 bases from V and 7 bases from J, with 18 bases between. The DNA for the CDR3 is TGTGCCAGTAGTATGGGTCCACGACACGCTACTGAAAAACTGTTTTTT. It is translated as CASSMGPRHATEKLFF.

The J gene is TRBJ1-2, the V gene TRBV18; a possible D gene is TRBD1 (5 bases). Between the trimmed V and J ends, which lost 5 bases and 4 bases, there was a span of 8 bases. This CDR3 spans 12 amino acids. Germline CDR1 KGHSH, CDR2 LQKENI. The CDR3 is CASSGRGYGYTF. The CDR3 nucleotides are TGTGCCAGCTCAGGGAGGGGCTATGGCTACACCTTC.

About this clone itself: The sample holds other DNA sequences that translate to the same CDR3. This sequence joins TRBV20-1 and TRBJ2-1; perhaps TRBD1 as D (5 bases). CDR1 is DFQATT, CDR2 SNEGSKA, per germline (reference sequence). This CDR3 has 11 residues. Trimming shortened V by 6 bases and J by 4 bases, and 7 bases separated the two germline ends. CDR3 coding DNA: TGCAGTGCGGACACTTACAATGAGCAGTTCTTC. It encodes CSADTYNEQFF.

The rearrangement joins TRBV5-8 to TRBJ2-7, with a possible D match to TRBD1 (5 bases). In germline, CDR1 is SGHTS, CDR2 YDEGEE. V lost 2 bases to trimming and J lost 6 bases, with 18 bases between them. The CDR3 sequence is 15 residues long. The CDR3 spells CASSFEIVAGSEQYF. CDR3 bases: TGTGCCAGCAGCTTCGAGATCGTGGCAGGGTCCGAGCAGTACTTC.